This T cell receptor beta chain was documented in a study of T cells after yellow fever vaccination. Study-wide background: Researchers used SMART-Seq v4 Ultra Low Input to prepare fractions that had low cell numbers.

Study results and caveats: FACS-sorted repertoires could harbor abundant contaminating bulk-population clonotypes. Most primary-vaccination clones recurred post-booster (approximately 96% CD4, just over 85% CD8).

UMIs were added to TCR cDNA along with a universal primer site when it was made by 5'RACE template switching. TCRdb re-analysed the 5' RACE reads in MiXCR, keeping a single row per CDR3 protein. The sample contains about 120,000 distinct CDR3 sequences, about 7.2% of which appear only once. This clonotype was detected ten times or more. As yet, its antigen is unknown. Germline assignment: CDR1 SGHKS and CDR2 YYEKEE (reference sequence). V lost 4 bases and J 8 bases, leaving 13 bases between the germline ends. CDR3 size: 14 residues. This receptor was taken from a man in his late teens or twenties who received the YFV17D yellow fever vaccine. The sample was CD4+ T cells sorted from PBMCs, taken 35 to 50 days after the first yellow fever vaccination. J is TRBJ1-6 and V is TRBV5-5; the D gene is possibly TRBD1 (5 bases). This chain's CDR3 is CASSPGTWDSPLHF. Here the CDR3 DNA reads TGTGCCAGCAGCCCCGGGACCTGGGATTCACCCCTCCACTTT.